This is a list of T cell receptor beta chains from one sample in a study of blood T cell repertoires in COVID-19. The method was immunoSEQ multiplex PCR; TCRdb's version includes in-frame clones alone and lacks a portion of them. The sample lists about 180,000 clones; about 88% were seen once. Material: peripheral blood. These receptors originate from a man between 18 and 29 years old who had recovered from COVID-19. Both conserved end residues are trimmed from each CDR3. Fields, in order: V gene, J gene, CDR3 protein.

V: TRBV28
J: TRBJ1-2
CDR3: ASSPDRGYGYT

V: TRBV19
J: TRBJ2-1
CDR3: ASSRQGTNEQF

V: TRBV2
J: TRBJ1-1
CDR3: ARAGFGSTEAF

V: TRBV7-2
J: TRBJ1-1
CDR3: ASSLSWANTEAF

V: TRBV5-4
J: TRBJ2-3
CDR3: ASSYRQGTDTQY

V: TRBV2
J: TRBJ1-2
CDR3: ASSEEAGTVYGYT

V: TRBV6-5
J: TRBJ1-6
CDR3: ASSYSRGSYNSPLH

V: TRBV4-3
J: TRBJ2-7
CDR3: ASSQWADSSYEQY

V: TRBV7-2
J: TRBJ1-1
CDR3: ASSLGGRNTEAF

V: TRBV11-2
J: TRBJ2-4
CDR3: ASSVRAKNIQY

V: TRBV27
J: TRBJ1-6
CDR3: ASSLSSYNSPLH

V: TRBV6-5
J: TRBJ1-4
CDR3: ASSDDSVGKLF

V: TRBV9
J: TRBJ2-1
CDR3: ASSPLLAGAYNEQF

V: TRBV3-1/TRBV3-2
J: TRBJ1-5
CDR3: ASSQGQGRQPQH

V: TRBV7-7
J: TRBJ2-2
CDR3: ASSLPGDGELF

V: TRBV28
J: TRBJ2-1
CDR3: ASSLPLTSANEQF

V: TRBV10-3
J: TRBJ2-5
CDR3: AISESIGAGGETQY

V: TRBV2
J: TRBJ2-7
CDR3: ASSEASGTPSYEQY

V: TRBV5-6
J: TRBJ1-1
CDR3: ASSPGDRGQNTEAF

V: TRBV10-2
J: TRBJ2-2
CDR3: ASSESVYAAGELF